This TCR beta chain was profiled in a study of identical twins. Study-wide results and caveats: Excess sharing between twins was weaker in beta out-of-frame sequences.

This clonotype was seen a few times. The antigen remains unidentified. Between the trimmed V and J ends, which lost 4 bases and 4 bases, there was a span of 24 bases. This CDR3 is 18 amino acids long. Germline CDR1 reads SGHRS; CDR2 reads YFSETQ. TCRdb independently ran MiXCR on the 5' RACE reads; one entry per CDR3 protein. The sample has some 690,000 distinct CDR3 sequences, less than 25% seen once. This sample also belongs to another study, concerning T cells expressing NK-cell markers. That publication notes: The authors sequenced eight donors, of whom seven were HCMV-seropositive and one was seronegative. More than five donors showed dominant NKG2C+ clonotypes comprising about 1.0-7.5% of their CD8+ T cells. HCMV specificity of expanded NKG2C+ T cell clones remained unclear.

V gene TRBV5-1 combines with J gene TRBJ2-1, with D unresolved. This sequence originates from a woman aged 18-29 years in good health. Material for sequencing was PBMCs. The CDR3: CASSRPSSRLSIYNEQFF. The CDR3 DNA sequence: TGCGCCAGCAGCCGGCCCTCTTCGAGACTCAGTATTTACAATGAGCAGTTCTTC. Drawing the rest from reference TRBV5-1 and TRBJ2-1, the complete variable domain is KAGVTQTPRYLIKTRGQQVTLSCSPISGHRSVSWYQQTPGQGLQFLFEYFSETQRNKGNFPGRFSGRQFSNSRSEMNVSTLELGDSALYLCASSRPSSRLSIYNEQFFGPGTRLTVL.